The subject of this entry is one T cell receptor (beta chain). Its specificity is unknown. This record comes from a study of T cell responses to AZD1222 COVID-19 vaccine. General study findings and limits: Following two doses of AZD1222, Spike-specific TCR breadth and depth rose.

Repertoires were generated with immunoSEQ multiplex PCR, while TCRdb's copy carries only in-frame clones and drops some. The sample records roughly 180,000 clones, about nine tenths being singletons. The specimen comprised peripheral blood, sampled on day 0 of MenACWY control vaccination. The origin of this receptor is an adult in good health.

The CDR3 DNA reads TGTGCCAGCAGTTCCCATATGAACACTGAAGCTTTCTTT. Translated, it gives CASSSHMNTEAFF. The chain combines TRBV28 with TRBJ1-1; D is ambiguous. Germline V gene data show CDR1 as MDHEN and CDR2 as SYDVKM. Trimming removed 4 bases at V and 0 bases at J, with 6 bases between. The CDR3 is made up of 13 amino acids.